Listed here are 20 T cell receptor beta chains from one sample, sequenced in a study of regulatory T cells in long-lasting Graves disease. Time point given: newly diagnosed GD, antithyroid drugs for less than 3 months. Isolated PBMC RNA provided the starting material for the TCR library. CDR3-region Arm-PCR and iRepertoire HTBI primers produced the TCR beta libraries. TCRdb used MiXCR to reprocess the multiplex PCR reads, holding one entry per CDR3 protein. In the table there are hundreds of thousands of distinct CDR3 sequences, around 15% of which are singletons. A further study also used this sample, focusing on T cells in Graves' hyperthyroidism and ophthalmopathy.

The specimen was peripheral blood mononuclear cells (PBMCs), collected at new diagnosis, from a patient treated with antithyroid drugs. These receptors all stem from a man aged 35-49 years with Graves disease.

On this clonotype: A much larger clone lies a single base off, so this may be a read error. The chain combines TRBV4-3 with TRBJ2-7; D remains unclear. Germline values: CDR1 LGHNA, CDR2 YSLEER. The CDR3 contains 13 residues. CDR3 sequence reads: CAGSQDVGYEQYF. CDR3 coding DNA: TGCGCCGGCAGCCAAGATGTTGGCTACGAGCAGTACTTC.

This chain uses TRBV28 with TRBJ1-2; 7 positions match TRBD1. CDR3 length: 14 residues. CDR1 and CDR2 from the germline V gene are MDHEN and SYDVKM. The V gene end was trimmed by 5 bases and the J gene end by 8 bases; junction bases not matched to a gene: 11. CDR3 bases: TGTGCCAGCAGTCCGATAGACAGGGATCGCGGCTACACCTTC. Translated, it gives CASSPIDRDRGYTF.

A word on this clonotype: One base separates it from a far larger clone, so it is likely a read error. The rearrangement uses TRBV2 and TRBJ2-5, with 12 positions matching TRBD2. The germline V gene encodes CDR1 SNHLY and CDR2 FYNNEI. Unmatched junction bases numbered 17, after V lost 4 bases and J lost 11 bases. The CDR3 runs to 17 residues. The CDR3 sequence is CASSVRMASGGEDEQYF. The CDR3, as DNA: TGTGCCAGCAGTGTAAGGATGGCTAGCGGGGGGGAAGATGAGCAGTACTTC.

This clonotype was picked up a small number of times. The chain links TRBV6-1 to TRBJ2-2; D remains unclear. This CDR3 region has 15 residues. V lost 5 bases and J lost 1, with 11 bases in between. Germline CDR1 is MNHNS and CDR2 is SASEGT. CDR3 DNA: TGTGCCAGCAGTCCGCCCATCAGGAACACCGGGGAGCTGTTTTTT. Its translation: CASSPPIRNTGELFF.

This clonotype was observed a few times. The chain uses TRBV6-1 and TRBJ1-4; 7 bases are a match to TRBD1. J lost 6 bases, V lost 5 bases, and 12 bases had no gene match. This CDR3 has 16 residues. Germline values: CDR1 MNHNS, CDR2 SASEGT. CDR3 DNA sequence: TGTGCCAGCAGTACATGGACCGGGACAGTATATGAAAAACTGTTTTTT. Amino acids: CASSTWTGTVYEKLFF.

This clonotype was counted many times. J is TRBJ2-2 and V is TRBV11-1; 7 bases are shared with TRBD1. Germline V lookup: CDR1 SGHAT, CDR2 FQDESV (reference sequence). Trimming removed 8 bases from V and 4 bases from J; junction bases left unmatched: 4. The CDR3 loop spans 13 amino acids. The CDR3 loop is CASGQDSTGELFF. The CDR3 nucleotides are TGTGCCAGCGGACAGGACTCCACCGGGGAGCTGTTTTTT.

The chain uses TRBV27 and TRBJ2-2, with a weak D call TRBD1 (5 bases). The germline V and J ends were trimmed by 5 bases and 0 bases, with 13 bases remaining between them. CDR3 size: 16 residues. Germline loops: CDR1 MNHEY, CDR2 SMNVEV (reference sequence). The CDR3 protein is CASSGASSSNTGELFF. In nucleotides, the CDR3 is TGTGCCAGCAGTGGGGCCAGCTCTTCGAACACCGGGGAGCTGTTTTTT.

This clonotype has a handful of counts. This chain connects TRBV20-1 to TRBJ1-5, with TRBD1 as a possible D gene (6 bases). Deletions cut 3 bases from V and 1 base from J, with 10 bases between. The CDR3 is made up of 14 amino acids. Germline V lookup: CDR1 DFQATT, CDR2 SNEGSKA (reference sequence). CDR3 sequence: CSASDTGSNQPQHF. CDR3 in DNA: TGCAGTGCTAGCGATACAGGGAGCAATCAGCCCCAGCATTTT.

This clonotype was observed a handful of times. The rearrangement links TRBV24-1 to TRBJ2-1; D may be TRBD2 (5 bases). The V gene's germline CDR1 is KGHDR and CDR2 SFDVKD. Trimming took 5 bases from V and 4 from J, leaving 20 bases between them. The CDR3 is made up of 17 amino acids. For the CDR3, the DNA is TGTGCCACCAGTGGTCTTCCGCGTGCCGGGGATTACAATGAGCAGTTCTTC. Amino acids: CATSGLPRAGDYNEQFF.

This clonotype was counted a few times. V usage is TRBV5-1 and J usage is TRBJ2-1; 9 bases are a match to TRBD2. Per the germline V gene, CDR1 is SGHRS and CDR2 is YFSETQ. This CDR3 contains 16 residues. The ends lost 2 bases at V and 3 bases at J; junction bases unmatched: 6. CDR3 DNA sequence: TGCGCCAGCAGCTTTATAGCGGGAGCATTCTACAATGAGCAGTTCTTC. This codes for CASSFIAGAFYNEQFF.

This clonotype was detected ten times or more. V usage is TRBV18 and J usage is TRBJ2-5; TRBD2 aligns across 14 bases. Trimming removed 2 bases from V and 0 bases from J; junction bases left unmatched: 5. The germline V gene has CDR1 KGHSH and CDR2 LQKENI. The CDR3 runs to 18 residues. The CDR3 DNA reads TGTGCCAGCTCACCAATATGGACTAGCGGGGGGCACCAAGAGACCCAGTACTTC. This encodes CASSPIWTSGGHQETQYF.

This clonotype was observed a handful of times. The rearrangement links TRBV28 to TRBJ2-5; TRBD2 matches at 10 bases. The CDR3 is 14 residues long. Germline lookup yields CDR1 MDHEN and CDR2 SYDVKM. Trimming cost V 8 bases and J 2 bases; bases outside gene matches: 5. The CDR3 reads CASEERGGQETQYF. The CDR3 coding sequence is TGTGCCAGCGAGGAGCGGGGGGGTCAAGAGACCCAGTACTTC.

This clonotype occurred many times. V gene TRBV12-3 or TRBV12-4 combines with J gene TRBJ2-3, with D maybe TRBD2 (6 bases). The CDR3 length is 16 residues. Between the trimmed V and J ends, which lost 2 bases and 2 bases, there was a span of 14 bases. The CDR3, as DNA: TGTGCCAGCAGTTTACGAGGCGGGGAGAACACAGATACGCAGTATTTT. It codes for CASSLRGGENTDTQYF.

This chain links TRBV6-2 or TRBV6-3 with TRBJ2-5; 8 bases are a match to TRBD2. The germline gives CDR1 MNHEY, CDR2 SVGEGT. This CDR3 comprises 17 residues. V was clipped by 5 bases and J by 1 base; unmatched bases: 12. The CDR3 DNA is TGTGCCAGCAGTGAACTACATAGCGGGGTCCTCCAAGAGACCCAGTACTTC. It is translated as CASSELHSGVLQETQYF.

This clonotype occurred many times. The rearrangement joins TRBV25-1 to TRBJ1-1; 9 nucleotides match TRBD1. Looked up from germline, CDR1 is MGHDK and CDR2 is SYGVNS. The CDR3 length is 15 residues. V was clipped by 4 bases and J by 6 bases; unmatched bases: 9. CDR3 residues: CASSGYRGQRAEAFF. CDR3 DNA: TGTGCCAGCAGTGGGTACAGGGGGCAGCGGGCTGAAGCTTTCTTT.

Many counts were recorded for this clonotype. This chain joins TRBV9 and TRBJ2-7; no clear D. The ends were cut back, 0 bases at V and 0 bases at J, with 10 bases in the middle. Per germline, CDR1 SGDLS and CDR2 YYNGEE. CDR3 length equals 15 residues. For the CDR3, the DNA is TGTGCCAGCAGCGTAGACCCGACCGACTCCTACGAGCAGTACTTC. Translation: CASSVDPTDSYEQYF.

This clonotype was found a few times. This rearrangement joins TRBV5-1 to TRBJ2-7; D call uncertain. This CDR3 contains 16 residues. Germline CDR1 and CDR2: SGHRS and YFSETQ. The ends were cut back, 0 bases at V and 0 bases at J, with 13 bases in the middle. The CDR3 sequence: CASSLGTSYYSYEQYF. In nucleotides, the CDR3 is TGCGCCAGCAGCTTGGGAACGAGTTACTACTCCTACGAGCAGTACTTC. The full variable domain, its missing parts supplied by reference TRBV5-1 and TRBJ2-7, is KAGVTQTPRYLIKTRGQQVTLSCSPISGHRSVSWYQQTPGQGLQFLFEYFSETQRNKGNFPGRFSGRQFSNSRSEMNVSTLELGDSALYLCASSLGTSYYSYEQYFGPGTRLTVT.

This clonotype was detected many times. The chain employs TRBV5-1 and TRBJ1-3, with unresolved D. The CDR3 totals 14 residues. V was cut by 0 bases and J by 6 bases, with 10 bases left in between. CDR1 and CDR2 (germline): SGHRS, YFSETQ. CDR3 DNA: TGCGCCAGCAGCTTGGCAGACGGAAAAAACACCATATATTTT. Translation: CASSLADGKNTIYF. The full variable domain, in which reference TRBV5-1 and TRBJ1-3 provide the parts outside the CDR3, is KAGVTQTPRYLIKTRGQQVTLSCSPISGHRSVSWYQQTPGQGLQFLFEYFSETQRNKGNFPGRFSGRQFSNSRSEMNVSTLELGDSALYLCASSLADGKNTIYFGEGSWLTVV.

This clonotype was seen many times. V gene TRBV3-1 combines with J gene TRBJ2-7; D unresolved. The CDR3 consists of 14 residues. Germline-derived CDR1 and CDR2 are LGHDT and YNNKEL (reference sequence). V gave up 1 base and J gave up 7 bases, with 14 bases separating them. CDR3 DNA: TGTGCCAGCAGCCAAGCAGACACCTTTGGTGAGCAGTACTTC. The encoded protein is CASSQADTFGEQYF.

This clonotype showed up just a few times. A single base is all that separates this from a far larger clone, so a read error is likely. The chain carries TRBV10-3 and TRBJ2-1; 14 positions match TRBD2. Trimming took 6 bases from V and 10 from J; bases not matched to a gene: 8. Looked up from germline, CDR1 is ENHRY and CDR2 is SYGVKD. The CDR3 runs 15 residues. CDR3 sequence (DNA): TGTGCCATCAGGCCCGGGACTAGCGGGGGTTACGAGCAGTTCTTC. It translates to CAIRPGTSGGYEQFF.